The 2 T cell receptor beta chains below were found in one sample sequenced in a study of T cells in Graves' hyperthyroidism and ophthalmopathy. RNA transcripts yielded amplified TCR beta CDR3 regions. A set of HTBI primers served as the primers for a first-round RT-PCR of the TCR CDR3. TCRdb redid the calling of the multiplex PCR reads with MiXCR, one entry per CDR3 protein. The sample yields about 410,000 distinct CDR3 sequences, roughly 14% seen once. The sample was blood. The source is a man between 18 and 35 years old with Graves' ophthalmopathy.

This clonotype was found many times. The V and J genes are TRBV11-1 and TRBJ2-1; 10 nucleotides align to TRBD2. Trimming cost V 5 bases and J 6 bases; bases outside gene matches: 22. The CDR3 has 20 residues. The germline V gene has CDR1 SGHAT and CDR2 FQDESV (reference sequence). For the CDR3, the DNA is TGTGCCAGCAGCACCCAGGGAGCAGCGGGGGGGGCGCCCGCCTCCAATGAGCAGTTCTTC. Its translation: CASSTQGAAGGAPASNEQFF. The whole variable domain, remainder taken from reference TRBV11-1 and TRBJ2-1, is EAEVAQSPRYKITEKSQAVAFWCDPISGHATLYWYRQILGQGPELLVQFQDESVVDDSQLPKDRFSAERLKGVDSTLKIQPAELGDSAMYLCASSTQGAAGGAPASNEQFFGPGTRLTVL.

In the case of this clonotype: With a much larger clone just one base away, this may be a read error. This rearrangement joins TRBV11-3 to TRBJ2-2, with D possibly being TRBD2 (6 bases). From germline, CDR1 is SGHNT and CDR2 YENEEA. CDR3 size: 11 residues. CDR3 loop: CASGSPGGLFF. DNA for the CDR3: TGTGCCAGCGGCAGTCCCGGGGGGCTGTTTTTT.